This is a list of T cell receptor beta chains from one sample in a study of shared clonotypes between healthy human individuals. The repertoire was sequenced with immunoSEQ multiplex PCR; TCRdb's copy has only in-frame clones and lacks some. The sample lists millions of clones, 90% to 95% occurring once. Input material: naive CD4+ T cells from PBMCs. Receptors were obtained from a man younger than 35 in good health. Some clones in this sample may be carry-over from other donors' samples. Both conserved end residues are part of each CDR3. A D gene is named only where the DNA matches it firmly. Some rows mark clone size as missing; the rest say once, few, many or name a class of expanded clone.

V gene: TRBV15; clone size: .; D gene: TRBD2; J gene: TRBJ2-1; CDR3 protein: CATSRGLAGEGGEQFF; CDR3 DNA: TGTGCCACCAGCAGAGGCCTAGCGGGAGAGGGGGGTGAGCAGTTCTTC
V gene: TRBV18; clone size: .; D gene: .; J gene: TRBJ2-2; CDR3 protein: CASSEVTGELFF; CDR3 DNA: TGTGCCAGCTCAGAGGTCACCGGGGAGCTGTTTTTT
V gene: TRBV28; clone size: .; D gene: .; J gene: TRBJ2-1; CDR3 protein: CASTGAGSYNEQFF; CDR3 DNA: TGTGCCAGCACGGGGGCAGGATCCTACAATGAGCAGTTCTTC
V gene: TRBV28; clone size: .; D gene: TRBD2; J gene: TRBJ2-1; CDR3 protein: CASTRFGLAGNEQFF; CDR3 DNA: TGTGCCAGCACAAGATTCGGACTAGCGGGGAATGAGCAGTTCTTC
V gene: TRBV5-3; clone size: .; D gene: .; J gene: TRBJ2-7; CDR3 protein: CARSHLPTGNEQYF; CDR3 DNA: TGTGCCAGAAGCCATTTACCTACAGGGAACGAGCAGTACTTC
V gene: TRBV18; clone size: .; D gene: TRBD2; J gene: TRBJ2-1; CDR3 protein: CASSPGAAAGDFNEQFF; CDR3 DNA: TGTGCCAGCTCACCAGGGGCAGCTGCGGGAGACTTCAATGAGCAGTTCTTC
V gene: TRBV28; clone size: .; D gene: .; J gene: TRBJ2-7; CDR3 protein: CASSHRRRDEQYF; CDR3 DNA: TGTGCCAGCAGCCATAGAAGGCGCGACGAGCAGTACTTC
V gene: TRBV10-1; clone size: .; D gene: .; J gene: TRBJ1-4; CDR3 protein: CASRERGCEKLFF; CDR3 DNA: TGCGCCAGCAGGGAGAGGGGTTGCGAAAAACTGTTTTTT
V gene: TRBV6-5; clone size: .; D gene: .; J gene: TRBJ1-3; CDR3 protein: CASNSRSGNTIYF; CDR3 DNA: TGTGCCAGCAACTCGAGATCTGGAAACACCATATATTTT
V gene: TRBV4-2; clone size: .; D gene: TRBD2; J gene: TRBJ2-3; CDR3 protein: CASSPGLAGADTQYF; CDR3 DNA: TGTGCCAGCAGTCCGGGACTAGCGGGAGCAGATACGCAGTATTTT
V gene: TRBV6-6; clone size: .; D gene: .; J gene: TRBJ2-3; CDR3 protein: CASSFGRAITDTQYF; CDR3 DNA: TGTGCCAGCAGTTTTGGCAGGGCCATCACAGATACGCAGTATTTT
V gene: TRBV18; clone size: .; D gene: .; J gene: TRBJ2-7; CDR3 protein: CASSPRTDSYEQYF; CDR3 DNA: TGTGCCAGCTCACCGCGGACAGACTCCTACGAGCAGTACTTC
V gene: TRBV7-3; clone size: .; D gene: .; J gene: TRBJ2-7; CDR3 protein: CASSLSGGRAYEQYF; CDR3 DNA: TGTGCCAGCAGCTTATCCGGAGGGCGCGCGTACGAGCAGTACTTC
V gene: TRBV28; clone size: .; D gene: TRBD1; J gene: TRBJ1-3; CDR3 protein: CASSTPHGTALGFSGNTIYF; CDR3 DNA: TGTGCCAGCAGTACCCCGCACGGGACAGCGCTAGGTTTCTCTGGAAACACCATATATTTT
V gene: TRBV6-4; clone size: .; D gene: .; J gene: TRBJ1-2; CDR3 protein: CASLLGDGEGYTF; CDR3 DNA: TGTGCCAGTTTGCTTGGGGACGGGGAAGGCTACACCTTC
V gene: TRBV29-1; clone size: .; D gene: .; J gene: TRBJ2-3; CDR3 protein: CSVEHGTRTDTQYF; CDR3 DNA: TGCAGCGTTGAACACGGGACTCGCACAGATACGCAGTATTTT
V gene: TRBV29-1; clone size: .; D gene: TRBD1; J gene: TRBJ2-7; CDR3 protein: CSVGGQGSYEQYF; CDR3 DNA: TGCAGCGTTGGGGGACAGGGATCCTACGAGCAGTACTTC
V gene: TRBV5-1; clone size: .; D gene: .; J gene: TRBJ1-1; CDR3 protein: CASSAGENTEAFF; CDR3 DNA: TGCGCCAGCAGTGCAGGAGAGAACACTGAAGCTTTCTTT
V gene: TRBV7-9; clone size: .; D gene: TRBD1; J gene: TRBJ1-4; CDR3 protein: CASSPTGTGGGNEKLFF; CDR3 DNA: TGTGCCAGCAGCCCAACTGGGACAGGCGGGGGCAATGAAAAACTGTTTTTT
V gene: TRBV7-3; clone size: .; D gene: .; J gene: TRBJ2-1; CDR3 protein: CASSARLKSSYNEQFF; CDR3 DNA: TGTGCCAGCAGCGCGAGACTGAAGAGCTCCTACAATGAGCAGTTCTTC
V gene: TRBV28; clone size: .; D gene: .; J gene: TRBJ1-2; CDR3 protein: CASSLTGGGYTF; CDR3 DNA: TGTGCCAGCAGTTTAACAGGCGGAGGCTACACCTTC
V gene: TRBV6-5; clone size: .; D gene: TRBD1; J gene: TRBJ2-4; CDR3 protein: CASSLKAGRGTIQYF; CDR3 DNA: TGTGCCAGCAGTTTGAAGGCGGGCAGGGGGACCATTCAGTACTTC
V gene: TRBV9; clone size: few; D gene: .; J gene: TRBJ1-2; CDR3 protein: CASSRQEDYGYTF; CDR3 DNA: TGTGCCAGCAGCCGTCAGGAGGACTATGGCTACACCTTC
V gene: TRBV6-5; clone size: .; D gene: .; J gene: TRBJ2-7; CDR3 protein: CASSYQAGRAYEQYF; CDR3 DNA: TGTGCCAGCAGTTACCAGGCGGGCAGGGCGTACGAGCAGTACTTC
V gene: TRBV5-1; clone size: .; D gene: TRBD1; J gene: TRBJ1-4; CDR3 protein: CASSRGDRFEKLFF; CDR3 DNA: TGCGCCAGCAGCCGAGGGGACAGGTTTGAAAAACTGTTTTTT
V gene: TRBV7-3; clone size: .; D gene: .; J gene: TRBJ1-1; CDR3 protein: CASSLRARGTEAFF; CDR3 DNA: TGTGCCAGCAGCTTGAGGGCCAGGGGTACTGAAGCTTTCTTT
V gene: TRBV6-1; clone size: .; D gene: .; J gene: TRBJ2-1; CDR3 protein: CASSEDGTSSYNEQFF; CDR3 DNA: TGTGCCAGCAGTGAGGATGGGACTTCCTCCTACAATGAGCAGTTCTTC
V gene: TRBV27; clone size: .; D gene: .; J gene: TRBJ2-1; CDR3 protein: CASHTGGGNNEQFF; CDR3 DNA: TGTGCCAGCCACACAGGGGGAGGGAACAATGAGCAGTTCTTC
V gene: TRBV5-1; clone size: .; D gene: .; J gene: TRBJ2-7; CDR3 protein: CASSFGGNYEQYF; CDR3 DNA: TGCGCCAGCAGCTTTGGGGGAAACTACGAGCAGTACTTC
V gene: TRBV7-9; clone size: .; D gene: TRBD2; J gene: TRBJ2-3; CDR3 protein: CASSAYGTSGTDTQYF; CDR3 DNA: TGTGCCAGCAGTGCGTACGGGACTAGCGGGACAGATACGCAGTATTTT
V gene: TRBV5-1; clone size: .; D gene: .; J gene: TRBJ1-1; CDR3 protein: CASSLTLGTEAFF; CDR3 DNA: TGCGCCAGCAGCCTTACCCTGGGCACTGAAGCTTTCTTT
V gene: TRBV18; clone size: once; D gene: .; J gene: TRBJ2-7; CDR3 protein: CASSPAIGRDGTYEQYF; CDR3 DNA: TGTGCCAGCTCACCAGCGATAGGGCGGGACGGAACCTACGAGCAGTACTTC
V gene: TRBV7-3; clone size: few; D gene: .; J gene: TRBJ2-2; CDR3 protein: CASSLNRDTGELFF; CDR3 DNA: TGTGCCAGCAGCTTAAACAGGGACACCGGGGAGCTGTTTTTT
V gene: TRBV2; clone size: .; D gene: .; J gene: TRBJ1-2; CDR3 protein: CASSGSYNYGYTF; CDR3 DNA: TGTGCCAGCAGTGGGAGCTATAACTATGGCTACACCTTC
V gene: TRBV5-1; clone size: .; D gene: .; J gene: TRBJ2-5; CDR3 protein: CASSPTPGYSETQYF; CDR3 DNA: TGCGCCAGCAGCCCCACCCCGGGTTATTCGGAGACCCAGTACTTC
V gene: TRBV5-4; clone size: once; D gene: .; J gene: TRBJ2-7; CDR3 protein: CASSQDSYEQYF; CDR3 DNA: TGTGCCAGCAGCCAGGACAGCTACGAGCAGTACTTC
V gene: TRBV27; clone size: .; D gene: TRBD2; J gene: TRBJ2-1; CDR3 protein: CASRRLAGAGNEQFF; CDR3 DNA: TGTGCCAGCAGGCGACTAGCGGGAGCTGGAAATGAGCAGTTCTTC